This T cell receptor (beta chain) appears in the sequencing data of a study of cytomegalovirus exposure and HLA in healthy donors. The PCR ran on 60 Vbeta and 13 Jbeta primers. Method: immunoSEQ multiplex PCR; TCRdb's copy keeps in-frame clones and lacks some. This table holds some 100,000 clones, about four fifths found once. Note on this clone: As yet, its antigen is unknown.

Study conclusions and caveats: Immune exposure information available was restricted to CMV serostatus. The investigators catalogued some 160 TCR beta chains as cytomegalovirus-associated. Later analysis identified a missense DCLRE1C variant that was linked to TCR beta V- and J-gene trimming. A later analysis associated some 18,000 TCR beta sequences with HLA alleles at a 0.05 false discovery rate.

Between the trimmed V and J ends, which lost 6 bases and 5 bases, there was a span of 14 bases. CDR3 length: 14 amino acids. From germline, CDR1 is KGHSH and CDR2 LQKENI. This TCR derives from a middle-aged woman in good health and CMV-seronegative. The V gene is TRBV18, the J gene TRBJ1-5; D is possibly TRBD1 (5 bases). The specimen sequenced was PBMCs. CDR3 region: CASSGGGVDQPQHF. CDR3 nucleotide sequence: TGTGCCAGCTCCGGCGGGGGGGTCGATCAGCCCCAGCATTTT.